The clone carrying this T cell receptor beta chain was recorded at least ten times. The sample originates from a study of T cell repertoires in cytomegalovirus infection. Overall study: Public TCR beta signatures indicated both CMV infection and matching HLA type.

TCRdb independently ran MiXCR on the reads; one entry per CDR3 protein. Here the sample spans 400,000 or so distinct CDR3 sequences, roughly 20% being singletons. Per germline, CDR1 SGHTA and CDR2 FQGNSA. V was clipped by 4 bases and J by 9 bases, with 19 bases between them. The CDR3 has 16 amino acids. This chain links TRBV7-2 with TRBJ1-6; tentative D call: TRBD1 (5 bases). Sequences were obtained from PBMCs. This receptor was taken from a human donor in good health (CMV status not recorded). Some clones in this sample may be carry-over from other donors' samples. Here the CDR3 reads CASSSTSGGLGSPLHF. Written as DNA, the CDR3 is TGTGCCAGCAGCTCGACCTCGGGGGGACTTGGTTCACCCCTCCACTTT.